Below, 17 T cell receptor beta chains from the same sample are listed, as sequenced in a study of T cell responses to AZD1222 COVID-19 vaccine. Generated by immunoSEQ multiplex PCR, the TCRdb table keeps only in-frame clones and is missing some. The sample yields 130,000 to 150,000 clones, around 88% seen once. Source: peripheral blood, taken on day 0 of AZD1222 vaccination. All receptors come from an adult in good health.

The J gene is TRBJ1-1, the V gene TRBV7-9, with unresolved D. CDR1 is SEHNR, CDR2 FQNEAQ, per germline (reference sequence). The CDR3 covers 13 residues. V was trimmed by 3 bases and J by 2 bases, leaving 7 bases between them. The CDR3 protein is CASSLTPNTEAFF. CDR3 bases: TGTGCCAGCAGCTTGACACCTAACACTGAAGCTTTCTTT.

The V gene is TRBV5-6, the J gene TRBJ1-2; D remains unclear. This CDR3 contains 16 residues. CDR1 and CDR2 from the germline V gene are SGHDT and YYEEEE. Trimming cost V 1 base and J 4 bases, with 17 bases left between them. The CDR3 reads CASSLMLDRQFYGYTF. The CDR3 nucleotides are TGTGCCAGCAGCTTGATGCTTGATAGGCAGTTCTATGGCTACACCTTC.

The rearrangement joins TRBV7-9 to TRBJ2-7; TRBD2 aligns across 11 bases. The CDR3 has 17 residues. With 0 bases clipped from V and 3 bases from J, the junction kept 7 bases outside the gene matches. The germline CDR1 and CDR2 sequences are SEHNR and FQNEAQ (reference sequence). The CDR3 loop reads CASSLALSGRADYEQYF. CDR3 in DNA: TGTGCCAGCAGCTTAGCCCTTAGCGGGAGGGCCGACTACGAGCAGTACTTC.

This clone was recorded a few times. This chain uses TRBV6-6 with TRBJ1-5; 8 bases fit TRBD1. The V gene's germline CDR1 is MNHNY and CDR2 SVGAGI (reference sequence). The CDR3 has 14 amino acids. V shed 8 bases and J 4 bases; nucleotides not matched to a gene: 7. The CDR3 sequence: CASDQTGGNQPQHF. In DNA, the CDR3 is TGTGCCAGCGACCAAACAGGGGGAAATCAGCCCCAGCATTTT.

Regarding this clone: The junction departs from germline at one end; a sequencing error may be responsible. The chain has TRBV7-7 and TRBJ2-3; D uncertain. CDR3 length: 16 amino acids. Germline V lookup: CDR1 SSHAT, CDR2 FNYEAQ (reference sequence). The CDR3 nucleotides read TGTGCTAGCAGCTTAGGCGGCTCCAGAAGCACAGATACGCAGTATTTT. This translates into CASSLGGSRSTDTQYF.

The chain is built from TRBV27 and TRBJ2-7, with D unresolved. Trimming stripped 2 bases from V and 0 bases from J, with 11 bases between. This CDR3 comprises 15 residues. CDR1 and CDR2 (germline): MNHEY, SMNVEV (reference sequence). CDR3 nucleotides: TGTGCCAGCAGTTTAAGATCCGCTCCCTCCTACGAGCAGTACTTC. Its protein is CASSLRSAPSYEQYF.

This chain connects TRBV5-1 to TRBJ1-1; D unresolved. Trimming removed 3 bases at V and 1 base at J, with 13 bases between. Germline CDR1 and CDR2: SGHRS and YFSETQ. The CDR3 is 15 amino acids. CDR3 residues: CASSSLRATNTEAFF. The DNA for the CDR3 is TGCGCCAGCAGCTCCTTGAGGGCGACGAACACTGAAGCTTTCTTT.

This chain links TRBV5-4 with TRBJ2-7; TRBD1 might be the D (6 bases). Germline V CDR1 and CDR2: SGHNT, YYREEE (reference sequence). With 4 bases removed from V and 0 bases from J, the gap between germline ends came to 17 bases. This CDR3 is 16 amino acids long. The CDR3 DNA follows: TGTGCCAGCAGCCGAAAAACAGGGTACAGCTCCTACGAGCAGTACTTC. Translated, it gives CASSRKTGYSSYEQYF. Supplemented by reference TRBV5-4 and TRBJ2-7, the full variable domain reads ETGVTQSPTHLIKTRGQQVTLRCSSQSGHNTVSWYQQALGQGPQFIFQYYREEENGRGNFPPRFSGLQFPNYSSELNVNALELDDSALYLCASSRKTGYSSYEQYFGPGTRLTVT.

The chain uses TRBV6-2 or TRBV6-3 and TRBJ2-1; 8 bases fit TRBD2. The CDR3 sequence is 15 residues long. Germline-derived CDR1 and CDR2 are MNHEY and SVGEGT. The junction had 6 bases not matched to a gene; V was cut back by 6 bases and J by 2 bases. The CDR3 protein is CASSFGTRTYNEQFF. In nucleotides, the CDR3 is TGTGCCAGCAGCTTCGGGACTAGAACCTACAATGAGCAGTTCTTC.

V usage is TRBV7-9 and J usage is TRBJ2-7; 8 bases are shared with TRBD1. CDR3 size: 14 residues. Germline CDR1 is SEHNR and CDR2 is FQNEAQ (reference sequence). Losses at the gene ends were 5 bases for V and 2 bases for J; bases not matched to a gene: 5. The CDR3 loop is CASSPPTGAYEQYF. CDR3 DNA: TGTGCCAGCAGCCCGCCGACAGGGGCCTACGAGCAGTACTTC.

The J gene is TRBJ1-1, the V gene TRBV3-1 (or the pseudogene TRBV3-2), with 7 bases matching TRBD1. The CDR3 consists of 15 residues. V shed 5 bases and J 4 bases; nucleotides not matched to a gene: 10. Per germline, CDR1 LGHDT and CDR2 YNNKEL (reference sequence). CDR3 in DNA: TGTGCCAGCAGCGCGCCGGACAGGCGAGTCACTGAAGCTTTCTTT. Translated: CASSAPDRRVTEAFF.

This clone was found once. CDR3 sequence reads: CASSSQFSNQPQHF. The CDR3 DNA reads as TGTGCCAGCAGTTCACAGTTTAGCAATCAGCCCCAGCATTTT. The chain joins TRBV6-2 or TRBV6-3 to TRBJ1-5; D gene ambiguous. V was pared by 4 bases and J by 0 bases, with 7 bases between. There are 14 residues in the CDR3. Germline CDR1 is MNHEY and CDR2 is SVGEGT.

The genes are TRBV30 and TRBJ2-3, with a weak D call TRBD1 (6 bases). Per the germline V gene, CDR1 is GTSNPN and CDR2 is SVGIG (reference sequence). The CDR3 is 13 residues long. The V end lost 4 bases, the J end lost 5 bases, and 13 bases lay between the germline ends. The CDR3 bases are TGTGCCTGGAAGGTACAGGGTGGAGATACGCAGTATTTT. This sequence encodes CAWKVQGGDTQYF.

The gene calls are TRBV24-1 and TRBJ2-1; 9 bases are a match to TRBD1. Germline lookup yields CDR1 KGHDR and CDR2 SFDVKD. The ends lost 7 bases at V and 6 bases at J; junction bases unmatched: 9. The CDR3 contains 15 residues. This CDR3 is CATSHRGPAGNEQFF. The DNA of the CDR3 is TGTGCCACCAGCCACAGGGGGCCAGCGGGCAATGAGCAGTTCTTC.

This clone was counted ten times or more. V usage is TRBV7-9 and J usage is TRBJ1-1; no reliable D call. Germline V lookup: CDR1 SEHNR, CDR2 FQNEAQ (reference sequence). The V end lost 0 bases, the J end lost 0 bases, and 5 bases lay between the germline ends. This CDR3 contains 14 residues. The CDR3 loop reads CASSLAAVNTEAFF. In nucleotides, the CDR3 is TGTGCCAGCAGCTTAGCGGCGGTGAACACTGAAGCTTTCTTT.

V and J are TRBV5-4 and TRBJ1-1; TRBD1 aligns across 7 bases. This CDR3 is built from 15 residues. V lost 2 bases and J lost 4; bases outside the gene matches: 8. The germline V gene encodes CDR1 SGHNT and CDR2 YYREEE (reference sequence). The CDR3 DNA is TGTGCCAGCAGCTTAAGGATAGGGGACAGCACTGAAGCTTTCTTT. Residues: CASSLRIGDSTEAFF.

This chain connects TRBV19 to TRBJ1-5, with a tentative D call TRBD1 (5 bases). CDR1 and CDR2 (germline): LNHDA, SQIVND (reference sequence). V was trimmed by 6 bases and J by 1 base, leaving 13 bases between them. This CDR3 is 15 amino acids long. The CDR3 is CASSPGLLSNQPQHF. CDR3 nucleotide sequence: TGTGCCAGTAGCCCGGGACTCTTGAGCAATCAGCCCCAGCATTTT.